This passage covers 17 T cell receptor beta chains from one sample sequenced in a study of blood T cell repertoires in COVID-19. TCRdb's table, derived via immunoSEQ multiplex PCR, lists solely in-frame clones and lacks some. The repertoire holds 75,000 to 90,000 clones, with 80% as singletons. The sequencing sample was made of peripheral blood. These receptors originate from a woman in her seventies with acute or convalescent COVID-19.

The chain couples TRBV20-1 to TRBJ1-1, with a weak D call TRBD1 (6 bases). This CDR3 has 14 amino acids. Per germline, CDR1 DFQATT and CDR2 SNEGSKA (reference sequence). V was trimmed by 4 bases and J by 0 bases, leaving 12 bases between them. In nucleotides, the CDR3 is TGCAGTGCTACTGACAGGAGGATGAACACTGAAGCTTTCTTT. It encodes CSATDRRMNTEAFF.

The chain combines TRBV1 with TRBJ2-5; the table gives TRBD2 as D, unverified against the DNA. TRBV1 corresponds to a pseudogene. The CDR3 is 11 amino acids. CDR3 DNA sequence: TGCACCGAGGGCGACGGAGAGACCCAGTACTTC. It codes for CTEGDGETQYF.

This chain uses TRBV5-1 with TRBJ1-2; D is ambiguous. CDR3 size: 13 residues. Germline V lookup: CDR1 SGHRS, CDR2 YFSETQ. Trimming left V 2 bases short and J 8 bases short, with 13 bases between. The CDR3 DNA reads as TGCGCCAGCAGCTTAAGCCAGGCGACGGGCTACACCTTC. Amino acid sequence: CASSLSQATGYTF.

This clone was detected a few times. The rearrangement uses TRBV7-9 and TRBJ2-5, with 7 positions matching TRBD2. Germline V gene sequence: CDR1 SEHNR, CDR2 FQNEAQ (reference sequence). V lost 6 bases and J lost 1; bases outside the gene matches: 8. CDR3 length: 15 amino acids. In nucleotides, the CDR3 is TGTGCCAGCAGTGGAGGTTCTAGCGGCCAAGAGACCCAGTACTTC. Translating gives CASSGGSSGQETQYF.

The CDR3 spells CASSQEPQGAKGGEPQHF. For the CDR3, the DNA is TGCGCCAGCAGCCAAGAGCCTCAGGGGGCAAAAGGAGGGGAGCCCCAGCATTTT. This chain links TRBV4-1 with TRBJ1-5; TRBD1 agrees at 8 bases. The CDR3 loop spans 18 amino acids. With 0 bases clipped from V and 8 bases from J, the junction kept 15 bases outside the gene matches. Germline CDR1 is MGHRA and CDR2 is YSYEKL.

J is TRBJ2-2 and V is TRBV7-8, with 7 bases fitting TRBD1. J lost 5 bases, V lost 5 bases, and 8 bases had no gene match. The CDR3 consists of 15 residues. CDR1 is SGHVS, CDR2 FQNEAQ, per germline. The CDR3 region is CASSQRQGGTGELFF. The CDR3 nucleotides read TGTGCCAGCAGCCAAAGACAGGGTGGGACCGGGGAGCTGTTTTTT.

This clone has more than one count but fewer than ten. The chain uses TRBV7-9 and TRBJ1-5; 8 nucleotides line up with TRBD1. The junction had 10 bases not matched to a gene; V was cut back by 0 bases and J by 0 bases. The CDR3 runs 19 residues. Germline V gene lookup returns CDR1 SEHNR and CDR2 FQNEAQ (reference sequence). The CDR3 loop is CASSLAVRDRLRSNQPQHF. The CDR3 nucleotides are TGTGCCAGCAGCTTAGCCGTTAGGGACAGGCTCCGTAGCAATCAGCCCCAGCATTTT.

This clone has a handful of counts. The chain carries TRBV4-3 and TRBJ2-6; a weak D match, TRBD1 (5 bases). Deletions cut 3 bases from V and 1 base from J, with 7 bases between. CDR1 is LGHNA and CDR2 is YSLEER in the germline V gene. The CDR3 covers 15 residues. CDR3 protein: CASSHQGSGANVLTF. CDR3 DNA: TGCGCCAGCAGCCACCAGGGTTCTGGGGCCAACGTCCTGACTTTC.

This chain uses TRBV2 with TRBJ2-5; D might be TRBD1 (5 bases). Germline assignment: CDR1 SNHLY and CDR2 FYNNEI. The CDR3 covers 12 residues. CDR3 sequence: CGGAASQETQYF. The CDR3 DNA is TGTGGGGGCGCTGCATCCCAAGAGACCCAGTACTTC.

The chain combines TRBV2 with TRBJ1-1; tentative D call: TRBD1 (6 bases). V was shortened by 3 bases and J by 3 bases, with 11 bases between the two germline ends. Germline V gene sequence: CDR1 SNHLY, CDR2 FYNNEI. This CDR3 has 14 amino acids. The CDR3 DNA reads TGTGCCAGCAGTGAGGGGGCTCGGGACACTGAAGCTTTCTTT. Translated, it gives CASSEGARDTEAFF.

This clone was seen only a few times. The chain has TRBV5-6 and TRBJ2-1; 8 nucleotides match TRBD1. Germline CDR1 is SGHDT and CDR2 is YYEEEE. Trimming cost V 3 bases and J 12 bases; bases outside gene matches: 14. This CDR3 contains 15 residues. This chain's CDR3 is CASSSTGTGWYSQFF. CDR3 bases: TGTGCCAGCAGCTCTACCGGGACAGGTTGGTATTCGCAGTTCTTC.

The CDR3 DNA reads as TGTGCCAGCAGGAGGGGGGGGAGCACAGATACGCAGTATTTT. Protein: CASRRGGSTDTQYF. V is TRBV5-4 and J is TRBJ2-3, with D possibly being TRBD2 (7 bases). The CDR3 runs 14 residues. The germline V gene encodes CDR1 SGHNT and CDR2 YYREEE (reference sequence). V lost 5 bases to trimming and J lost 0 bases, with 10 bases between them.

This clone was picked up a small number of times. Here the CDR3 DNA reads TGCGCCAGCAGCCAAGATCTTCTCGGGGGTTTGGAGTATGGCTACACCTTC. Translating gives CASSQDLLGGLEYGYTF. The chain uses TRBV4-3 and TRBJ1-2, with D possibly being TRBD1 (5 bases). Trimming stripped 0 bases from V and 5 bases from J, with 19 bases between. The CDR3 sequence is 17 residues long. Germline V lookup: CDR1 LGHNA, CDR2 YSLEER.

This rearrangement joins TRBV7-3 to TRBJ2-1, with 10 bases matching TRBD2. Germline V CDR1 and CDR2: SGHTA, FQGTGA. The trim removed 5 bases at V and 6 bases at J, leaving 10 bases unmatched. The CDR3 contains 16 residues. This chain's CDR3 is CASSQIAGGFGNEQFF. CDR3 nucleotide sequence: TGTGCCAGCAGCCAGATAGCGGGGGGTTTCGGCAATGAGCAGTTCTTC.

V usage is TRBV2 and J usage is TRBJ1-2, with 7 bases that match TRBD1. The V segment lost 5 bases and the J segment 6 bases; nucleotides outside the gene matches: 9. This CDR3 comprises 14 residues. Germline CDR1 reads SNHLY; CDR2 reads FYNNEI. CDR3 protein: CASSTRQGKDGYTF. Written as DNA, the CDR3 is TGTGCCAGCAGTACCCGACAGGGCAAGGATGGCTACACCTTC.

This chain connects TRBV9 to TRBJ1-1; a weak D match, TRBD1 (5 bases). The CDR3 contains 13 residues. Deletions cut 2 bases from V and 4 bases from J, with 9 bases between. CDR1 and CDR2 from the germline V gene are SGDLS and YYNGEE. CDR3 sequence (DNA): TGTGCCAGCAGCGTGCAGGGTGTCACTGAAGCTTTCTTT. Protein sequence: CASSVQGVTEAFF.

The chain has TRBV25-1 and TRBJ2-5; 8 bases are shared with TRBD2. Germline CDR1 MGHDK, CDR2 SYGVNS. There are 17 residues in the CDR3. V lost 1 base, J lost 1 base, and 8 bases stayed unmatched. As DNA, the CDR3 is TGTGCCAGCAGTGAATCTCGGATAGCGGGGATCCAAGAGACCCAGTACTTC. Amino acid sequence: CASSESRIAGIQETQYF.